The TCR beta chain under discussion was sequenced for a study of blood T cells in healthy people across ages. Germline trimming cut 3 bases from V and 2 bases from J; bases unmatched to any gene: 7. The V gene's germline CDR1 is DFQATT and CDR2 SNEGSKA (reference sequence). The CDR3 consists of 16 residues. The authors ran a second PCR of roughly 6 to 11 cycles using a sample-barcoded 5' primer and a J-beta primer mix. TCRdb re-called the 5' RACE reads with MiXCR, one entry per CDR3 protein. The sample includes hundreds of thousands of distinct CDR3 sequences, around half of them seen just once. The chain employs TRBV20-1 and TRBJ2-2; 9 bases are a match to TRBD2. Sequences were obtained from blood. The TCR sequence derives from an older woman in good health. As DNA, the CDR3 is TGCAGTGCTAGTTCTGGCGGGAGGGATAACACCGGGGAGCTGTTTTTT. It codes for CSASSGGRDNTGELFF.